This T cell receptor (beta chain) was found in a study of blood T cell repertoires in COVID-19. Study overall: Italy, Spain and the United States were the sources of the convalescent and acute COVID-19 samples.

Germline V gene sequence: CDR1 MNHEY, CDR2 SVGAGI. The V end was cut by 0 bases, the J end by 0 bases, with 12 bases between. CDR3 length equals 16 residues. Original data processing: Reference gene primer amplification gave nucleated cell count estimates. Measured with immunoSEQ multiplex PCR; TCRdb has only the in-frame clones, and not every one. V, J and clone size reflect that table, while D and trimming were determined from the DNA. Among some 150,000 clones listed, roughly 80% were seen once. Participant reports of clinical history set cohort assignment. Sample: PBMCs or T cells enriched from blood (not recorded which). This TCR was recovered from a man aged 50 to 60 who had recovered from COVID-19. This rearrangement joins TRBV6-5 to TRBJ2-7; D unresolved. The CDR3 reads CASSYSSVGGSYEQYF. CDR3 DNA: TGTGCCAGCAGTTACTCGTCGGTTGGCGGCTCCTACGAGCAGTACTTC.